This T cell receptor (beta chain) was recovered during a study of blood T cell repertoires in COVID-19. Study-level information: Sites across the United States, Italy and Spain contributed samples from acute and convalescent COVID-19. The cDNA or gDNA used as material had been derived from T cells, B-cell-depleted T cells, or PBMCs.

Source study methods: Amplification of reference gene primers was used by the study to estimate nucleated cell counts. Data came from immunoSEQ multiplex PCR; TCRdb stores just in-frame clones and leaves some out. V, J and clone size are taken as reported in that table, and D and trimming were inferred from the DNA itself. The data hold 280,000 or so clones, with about 90% observed a single time. The CDR3 contains 13 residues. Looked up from germline, CDR1 is SGHVS and CDR2 is FNYEAQ. V dropped 1 base and J dropped 9; count of bases not matched to a gene: 3. The clonotype comes from a woman between 25 and 40 years old who had recovered from COVID-19. Sequenced input: peripheral blood. The V call is TRBV7-6, the J call TRBJ2-1, with 7 bases aligning to TRBD1. CDR3 amino acids: CASSLGQGSEQFF. In DNA form, the CDR3 reads TGTGCCAGCAGCTTAGGACAGGGTAGTGAGCAGTTCTTC.